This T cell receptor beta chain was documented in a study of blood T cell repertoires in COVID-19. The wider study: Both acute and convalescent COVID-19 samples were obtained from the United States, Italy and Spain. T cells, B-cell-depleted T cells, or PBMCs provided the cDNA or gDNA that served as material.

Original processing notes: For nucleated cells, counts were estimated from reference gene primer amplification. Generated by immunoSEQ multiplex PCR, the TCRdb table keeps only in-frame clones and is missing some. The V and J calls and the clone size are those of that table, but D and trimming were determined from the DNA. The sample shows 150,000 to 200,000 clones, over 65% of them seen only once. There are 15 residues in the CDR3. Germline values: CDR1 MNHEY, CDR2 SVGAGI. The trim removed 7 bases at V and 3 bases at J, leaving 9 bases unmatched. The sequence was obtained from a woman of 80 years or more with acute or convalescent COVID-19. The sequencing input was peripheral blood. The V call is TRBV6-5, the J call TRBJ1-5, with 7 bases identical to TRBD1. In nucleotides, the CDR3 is TGTGCCAGCACCCGCCAGGGGGGAAACAATCAGCCCCAGCATTTT. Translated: CASTRQGGNNQPQHF.